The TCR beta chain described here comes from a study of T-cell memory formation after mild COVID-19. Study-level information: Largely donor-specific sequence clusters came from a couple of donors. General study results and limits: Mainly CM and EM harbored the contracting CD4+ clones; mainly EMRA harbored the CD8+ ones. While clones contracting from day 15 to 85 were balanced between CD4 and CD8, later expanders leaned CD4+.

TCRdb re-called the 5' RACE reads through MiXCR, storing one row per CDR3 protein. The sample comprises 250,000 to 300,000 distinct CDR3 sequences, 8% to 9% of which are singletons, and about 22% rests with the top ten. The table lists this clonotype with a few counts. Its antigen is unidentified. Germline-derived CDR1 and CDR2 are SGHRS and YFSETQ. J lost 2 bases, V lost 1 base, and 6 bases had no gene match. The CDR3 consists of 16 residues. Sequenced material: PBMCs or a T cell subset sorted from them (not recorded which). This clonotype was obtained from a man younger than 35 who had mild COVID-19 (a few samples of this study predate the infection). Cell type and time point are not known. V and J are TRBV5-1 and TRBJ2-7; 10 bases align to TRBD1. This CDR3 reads CASSLSPGQGTYEQYF. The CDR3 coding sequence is TGCGCCAGCAGCTTGTCCCCGGGACAGGGGACCTACGAGCAGTACTTC.